These T cell receptor beta chains were read from a single sample in a study of cytomegalovirus exposure and HLA in healthy donors. Here immunoSEQ multiplex PCR was the method, and the copy in TCRdb shows in-frame clones only, minus some. The sample lists over 150,000 clones; more than 60% were seen once. The sample taken for sequencing was PBMCs. The receptors stem from a middle-aged woman in good health and CMV-seronegative. Each CDR3 is given with its conserved first and last residue. The order of the fields is J gene, D gene, V gene, clone size, CDR3 protein, CDR3 DNA. A D gene is named only where the DNA matches it firmly. Part of the rows lack a size; the others show once, few, many or a class for expanded clones.

J gene: TRBJ2-7; D gene: TRBD1; V gene: TRBV11-3; clone size: .; CDR3 protein: CASSLGTVSYEQYF; CDR3 DNA: TGTGCCAGCAGCTTGGGGACAGTATCCTACGAGCAGTACTTC
J gene: TRBJ2-2; D gene: TRBD1; V gene: TRBV23-1; clone size: once; CDR3 protein: CASSNRDRHYTGELFF; CDR3 DNA: TGCGCCAGCAGTAACCGGGACAGGCATTACACCGGGGAGCTGTTTTTT
J gene: TRBJ2-5; D gene: .; V gene: TRBV5-4; clone size: .; CDR3 protein: CASSTKGVETQYF; CDR3 DNA: TGTGCCAGCAGCACGAAGGGGGTTGAGACCCAGTACTTC
J gene: TRBJ2-5; D gene: .; V gene: TRBV2; clone size: .; CDR3 protein: CASWRGPQETQYF; CDR3 DNA: TGTGCCAGCTGGAGAGGGCCTCAAGAGACCCAGTACTTC
J gene: TRBJ1-5; D gene: .; V gene: TRBV28; clone size: .; CDR3 protein: CASLSGSWSNQPQHF; CDR3 DNA: TGTGCCAGCTTAAGCGGGTCTTGGTCCAATCAGCCCCAGCATTTT
J gene: TRBJ1-2; D gene: .; V gene: TRBV28; clone size: .; CDR3 protein: CASTETRGIPSNYGYTF; CDR3 DNA: TGTGCCAGCACCGAAACCAGGGGAATCCCTTCTAACTATGGCTACACCTTC
J gene: TRBJ2-1; D gene: .; V gene: TRBV6-1; clone size: few; CDR3 protein: CASSRDGGEYNEQFF; CDR3 DNA: TGTGCCAGCAGTCGGGACGGCGGGGAGTACAATGAGCAGTTCTTC
J gene: TRBJ1-6; D gene: .; V gene: TRBV12-2; clone size: .; CDR3 protein: CASRLVDSSQDSPLHF; CDR3 DNA: TGTGCAAGTCGCTTAGTCGACAGTTCTCAGGATTCACCCCTCCACTTT
J gene: TRBJ2-7; D gene: .; V gene: TRBV5-4; clone size: .; CDR3 protein: CASSLGGGHYEQYF; CDR3 DNA: TGTGCCAGCAGCTTGGGGGGGGGACACTACGAGCAGTACTTC
J gene: TRBJ1-1; D gene: .; V gene: TRBV7-9; clone size: .; CDR3 protein: CASSFDMNTEAFF; CDR3 DNA: TGTGCCAGCAGCTTTGACATGAACACTGAAGCTTTCTTT
J gene: TRBJ2-1; D gene: .; V gene: TRBV5-6; clone size: once; CDR3 protein: CASSFNNEQFF; CDR3 DNA: TGTGCCAGCAGCTTTAACAATGAGCAGTTCTTC
J gene: TRBJ2-4; D gene: .; V gene: TRBV6-1; clone size: .; CDR3 protein: CASSERATGAKNIQYF; CDR3 DNA: TGTGCCAGCAGTGAAAGGGCGACAGGTGCCAAAAACATTCAGTACTTC
J gene: TRBJ2-7; D gene: TRBD2; V gene: TRBV6-5; clone size: few; CDR3 protein: CASRPLAGGSYEQYF; CDR3 DNA: TGTGCCAGCAGGCCCCTAGCGGGGGGCTCCTACGAGCAGTACTTC
J gene: TRBJ1-1; D gene: .; V gene: TRBV5-1; clone size: .; CDR3 protein: CASSLFQLNTEAFF; CDR3 DNA: TGCGCCAGCAGCTTGTTTCAGTTGAACACTGAAGCTTTCTTT
J gene: TRBJ1-1; D gene: TRBD1; V gene: TRBV11-3; clone size: few; CDR3 protein: CASSPRTGDANTEAFF; CDR3 DNA: TGTGCCAGCAGCCCAAGGACAGGCGACGCGAACACTGAAGCTTTCTTT
J gene: TRBJ1-5; D gene: .; V gene: TRBV30; clone size: .; CDR3 protein: CAWSVQGGQPQHF; CDR3 DNA: TGTGCCTGGAGTGTGCAAGGGGGTCAGCCCCAGCATTTT
J gene: TRBJ2-1; D gene: .; V gene: TRBV7-2; clone size: few; CDR3 protein: CASSLATSLEQFF; CDR3 DNA: TGTGCCAGCAGCTTAGCGACTTCTTTAGAGCAGTTCTTC
J gene: TRBJ1-1; D gene: TRBD1; V gene: TRBV6-6; clone size: .; CDR3 protein: CASRLGGTGSTEAFF; CDR3 DNA: TGTGCCAGCAGGTTAGGGGGGACAGGGAGCACTGAAGCTTTCTTT
J gene: TRBJ1-1; D gene: .; V gene: TRBV28; clone size: .; CDR3 protein: CASSLYPQGMVNTEAFF; CDR3 DNA: TGTGCCAGCAGTTTATACCCCCAGGGGATGGTTAACACTGAAGCTTTCTTT
J gene: TRBJ1-2; D gene: .; V gene: TRBV6-4; clone size: .; CDR3 protein: CASSDSEGDGYTF; CDR3 DNA: TGTGCCAGCAGTGACTCTGAGGGGGACGGCTACACCTTC
J gene: TRBJ1-2; D gene: .; V gene: TRBV2; clone size: few; CDR3 protein: CASSEPRGYGYTF; CDR3 DNA: TGTGCCAGCAGTGAGCCCCGAGGGTATGGCTACACCTTC
J gene: TRBJ2-2; D gene: .; V gene: TRBV5-1; clone size: .; CDR3 protein: CASSLGAGMNAGELFF; CDR3 DNA: TGCGCCAGCAGCTTGGGCGCAGGGATGAACGCCGGGGAGCTGTTTTTT
J gene: TRBJ2-1; D gene: TRBD1; V gene: TRBV7-9; clone size: .; CDR3 protein: CASRLEETGVRNEQFF; CDR3 DNA: TGTGCCAGCAGGCTGGAAGAGACAGGGGTTCGAAATGAGCAGTTCTTC
J gene: TRBJ2-7; D gene: .; V gene: TRBV19; clone size: .; CDR3 protein: CASSLVGYEQYF; CDR3 DNA: TGTGCCAGTAGTCTAGTCGGCTACGAGCAGTACTTC
J gene: TRBJ2-7; D gene: TRBD1; V gene: TRBV6-5; clone size: .; CDR3 protein: CASSYAGQGSAYEQYF; CDR3 DNA: TGTGCCAGCAGTTACGCAGGACAGGGAAGTGCCTACGAGCAGTACTTC
J gene: TRBJ2-2; D gene: .; V gene: TRBV28; clone size: .; CDR3 protein: CASSPPSLNTGELFF; CDR3 DNA: TGTGCCAGCAGTCCACCGTCGCTAAACACCGGGGAGCTGTTTTTT
J gene: TRBJ2-3; D gene: TRBD2; V gene: TRBV7-8; clone size: .; CDR3 protein: CASSPIAGTDTQYF; CDR3 DNA: TGTGCCAGCAGCCCCATAGCGGGGACAGATACGCAGTATTTT
J gene: TRBJ2-4; D gene: .; V gene: TRBV10-3; clone size: .; CDR3 protein: CAISEAGEGNIQYF; CDR3 DNA: TGTGCCATCAGTGAGGCAGGGGAGGGCAACATTCAGTACTTC
J gene: TRBJ2-1; D gene: .; V gene: TRBV7-7; clone size: .; CDR3 protein: CASSLGGDGRNEQFF; CDR3 DNA: TGTGCTAGCAGCTTAGGCGGGGACGGACGCAATGAGCAGTTCTTC
J gene: TRBJ1-1; D gene: TRBD1; V gene: TRBV7-2; clone size: .; CDR3 protein: CASSYRTGGMNTEAFF; CDR3 DNA: TGTGCCAGCAGCTATCGGACAGGGGGAATGAACACTGAAGCTTTCTTT
J gene: TRBJ1-2; D gene: TRBD1; V gene: TRBV2; clone size: .; CDR3 protein: CASSENRGGYGYTF; CDR3 DNA: TGTGCCAGCAGTGAGAACAGGGGAGGCTATGGCTACACCTTC
J gene: TRBJ1-1; D gene: TRBD1; V gene: TRBV18; clone size: once; CDR3 protein: CASSATGIGGTEAFF; CDR3 DNA: TGTGCCAGCTCAGCGACAGGGATTGGGGGTACTGAAGCTTTCTTT
J gene: TRBJ1-5; D gene: TRBD1; V gene: TRBV6-1; clone size: .; CDR3 protein: CASSEARGQYSNQPQHF; CDR3 DNA: TGTGCCAGCAGTGAAGCGAGGGGACAGTATAGCAATCAGCCCCAGCATTTT
J gene: TRBJ1-2; D gene: TRBD1; V gene: TRBV2; clone size: .; CDR3 protein: CASTRRWGTGVGDGYTF; CDR3 DNA: TGTGCCAGCACTAGAAGGTGGGGGACAGGGGTCGGAGATGGCTACACCTTC
J gene: TRBJ1-3; D gene: .; V gene: TRBV29-1; clone size: .; CDR3 protein: CSATVIGNTIYF; CDR3 DNA: TGCAGCGCGACAGTGATTGGAAACACCATATATTTT
J gene: TRBJ2-7; D gene: TRBD2; V gene: TRBV14; clone size: .; CDR3 protein: CASSPSGGRTYEQYF; CDR3 DNA: TGTGCCAGCAGCCCTAGCGGGGGCCGCACCTACGAGCAGTACTTC
J gene: TRBJ2-6; D gene: .; V gene: TRBV5-8; clone size: few; CDR3 protein: CASSFSFGANVLTF; CDR3 DNA: TGTGCCAGCAGCTTTAGTTTCGGGGCCAACGTCCTGACTTTC
J gene: TRBJ2-7; D gene: .; V gene: TRBV5-1; clone size: .; CDR3 protein: CASSNYYEQYF; CDR3 DNA: TGCGCCAGCAGTAACTACTACGAGCAGTACTTC
J gene: TRBJ2-7; D gene: TRBD1; V gene: TRBV10-3; clone size: .; CDR3 protein: CAISAGQGLYEQYF; CDR3 DNA: TGTGCCATCAGTGCTGGACAGGGTCTCTACGAGCAGTACTTC
J gene: TRBJ1-2; D gene: .; V gene: TRBV7-9; clone size: .; CDR3 protein: CASSEAVGYGYTF; CDR3 DNA: TGTGCCAGCAGCGAGGCGGTAGGCTATGGCTACACCTTC
J gene: TRBJ2-2; D gene: TRBD2; V gene: TRBV5-1; clone size: few; CDR3 protein: CASSLISGGTGELFF; CDR3 DNA: TGCGCCAGCAGCTTGATTAGCGGGGGAACCGGGGAGCTGTTTTTT
J gene: TRBJ2-2; D gene: TRBD2; V gene: TRBV6-6; clone size: .; CDR3 protein: CASSPGLATGELFF; CDR3 DNA: TGTGCCAGCAGCCCCGGACTAGCCACCGGGGAGCTGTTTTTT
J gene: TRBJ1-1; D gene: .; V gene: TRBV6-1; clone size: once; CDR3 protein: CASVPGQANTEAFF; CDR3 DNA: TGTGCCAGCGTGCCAGGACAAGCAAACACTGAAGCTTTCTTT
J gene: TRBJ2-5; D gene: TRBD1; V gene: TRBV6-6; clone size: .; CDR3 protein: CASSPGTEKKETQYF; CDR3 DNA: TGTGCCAGCAGCCCCGGGACAGAGAAAAAAGAGACCCAGTACTTC
J gene: TRBJ1-4; D gene: TRBD1; V gene: TRBV4-1; clone size: .; CDR3 protein: CASSPRTGREKLFF; CDR3 DNA: TGCGCCAGCAGCCCCAGGACAGGACGTGAAAAACTGTTTTTT
J gene: TRBJ1-3; D gene: .; V gene: TRBV30; clone size: .; CDR3 protein: CAWSVLNFGNTIYF; CDR3 DNA: TGTGCCTGGAGTGTACTGAATTTTGGAAACACCATATATTTT
J gene: TRBJ1-2; D gene: TRBD1; V gene: TRBV10-3; clone size: .; CDR3 protein: CASRPSGGDGHTF; CDR3 DNA: TGTGCCTCTCGACCTTCAGGGGGCGACGGCCACACCTTC
J gene: TRBJ2-4; D gene: TRBD1; V gene: TRBV6-1; clone size: .; CDR3 protein: CASREGGGIQYF; CDR3 DNA: TGTGCCAGCAGGGAAGGGGGCGGCATTCAGTACTTC
J gene: TRBJ1-2; D gene: TRBD1; V gene: TRBV2; clone size: .; CDR3 protein: CASRGQGRYGCTF; CDR3 DNA: TGTGCCAGCAGGGGACAGGGCCGCTATGGCTGCACCTTC
J gene: TRBJ1-5; D gene: .; V gene: TRBV2; clone size: few; CDR3 protein: CASTNQQGASIAQHF; CDR3 DNA: TGTGCCAGCACCAACCAACAGGGAGCCTCCATCGCCCAGCATTTT
J gene: TRBJ2-7; D gene: .; V gene: TRBV27; clone size: .; CDR3 protein: CASGRTAPYEQYF; CDR3 DNA: TGTGCCAGCGGACGGACAGCCCCCTACGAGCAGTACTTC
J gene: TRBJ1-2; D gene: .; V gene: TRBV5-4; clone size: .; CDR3 protein: CASSPPRPSTGYTF; CDR3 DNA: TGTGCCAGCAGCCCCCCGAGGCCTTCGACTGGCTACACCTTC
J gene: TRBJ1-2; D gene: TRBD1; V gene: TRBV5-6; clone size: .; CDR3 protein: CASSSGTGGFHGYTF; CDR3 DNA: TGTGCCAGCAGCTCGGGGACAGGGGGCTTCCATGGCTACACCTTC
J gene: TRBJ1-2; D gene: TRBD1; V gene: TRBV6-6; clone size: .; CDR3 protein: CASSQGTGGRYGYTF; CDR3 DNA: TGTGCCAGCAGCCAAGGGACAGGGGGCCGTTATGGCTACACCTTC
J gene: TRBJ1-4; D gene: .; V gene: TRBV6-1; clone size: .; CDR3 protein: CASRAGLFIGEKLFF; CDR3 DNA: TGTGCCAGCAGGGCGGGACTTTTCATCGGTGAAAAACTGTTTTTT
J gene: TRBJ2-2; D gene: .; V gene: TRBV6-6; clone size: few; CDR3 protein: CASSRSGGWSGELFF; CDR3 DNA: TGTGCCAGCAGTCGCTCGGGGGGCTGGAGCGGGGAGCTGTTTTTT
J gene: TRBJ1-2; D gene: .; V gene: TRBV5-1; clone size: .; CDR3 protein: CASSGQYGYTF; CDR3 DNA: TGCGCCAGCAGCGGCCAGTATGGCTACACCTTC
J gene: TRBJ2-7; D gene: TRBD2; V gene: TRBV18; clone size: few; CDR3 protein: CASLPLAGRVYEQYF; CDR3 DNA: TGTGCCAGCTTACCACTAGCGGGGAGAGTTTACGAGCAGTACTTC
J gene: TRBJ1-4; D gene: TRBD1; V gene: TRBV5-4; clone size: .; CDR3 protein: CASSRDSNNEKLFF; CDR3 DNA: TGTGCCAGCAGCCGGGACAGCAATAATGAAAAACTGTTTTTT
J gene: TRBJ1-2; D gene: .; V gene: TRBV7-9; clone size: .; CDR3 protein: CASSLTRDYGYTF; CDR3 DNA: TGTGCCAGCAGCTTGACACGAGACTATGGCTACACCTTC